Listed below are T cell receptor beta chains from one sample, sequenced in a study of identical twins. TCRdb independently ran MiXCR on the 5' RACE reads; one entry per CDR3 protein. Of fewer than 900,000 distinct CDR3 sequences listed, roughly 18% are singletons. These data also formed part of another study, on T cells expressing NK-cell markers.

The sample was PBMCs. The source is a woman aged 18 to 35 in good health. Each CDR3 is given with its conserved first and last residue. D genes are given only for firm matches. Size is stated for part of the rows, as once, few or many counts, or as a class when the clone is expanded.

-,many,TRBJ2-1,TRBV6-6,CASSYRGRQFF,TGTGCCAGCAGTTACAGGGGAAGGCAGTTCTTC
-,-,TRBJ2-7,TRBV12-3/TRBV12-4,CASSLDAGLGYEQYF,TGTGCCAGCAGTTTAGACGCAGGGTTGGGATACGAGCAGTACTTC
-,many,TRBJ1-5,TRBV12-5,CASGLAADQPQHF,TGTGCTAGTGGTTTGGCAGCGGACCAGCCCCAGCATTTT
-,-,TRBJ2-4,TRBV30,CAWNPQGVNIQYF,TGTGCCTGGAACCCACAGGGAGTAAACATTCAGTACTTC
-,few,TRBJ2-1,TRBV6-2/TRBV6-3,CASSSPRYNEQFF,TGTGCCAGCAGCTCCCCCCGGTACAATGAGCAGTTCTTC
TRBD2,few,TRBJ2-1,TRBV14,CASSPLGLAGGRYNEQFF,TGTGCCAGCAGCCCCCTCGGACTAGCGGGAGGACGTTACAATGAGCAGTTCTTC
TRBD1,few,TRBJ2-7,TRBV3-1,CASSPQTGQGGSYEQYF,TGTGCCAGCAGCCCACAGACCGGACAGGGTGGAAGCTACGAGCAGTACTTC
TRBD2,few,TRBJ2-5,TRBV10-3,CAISSSGQETQYF,TGTGCCATCAGCTCTAGCGGACAAGAGACCCAGTACTTC
-,few,TRBJ2-3,TRBV5-1,CASSLGTSIRTDTQYF,TGCGCCAGCAGCTTGGGGACTTCAATTAGAACAGATACGCAGTATTTT
-,-,TRBJ1-6,TRBV9,CASSVKPFNSPLHF,TGTGCCAGCAGCGTAAAACCCTTCAATTCACCCCTCCACTTT
TRBD2,-,TRBJ2-3,TRBV5-1,CASSQRDYTDTQYF,TGCGCCAGCAGCCAACGGGACTACACAGATACGCAGTATTTT
-,-,TRBJ1-1,TRBV6-1,CASTHIVGTEALF,TGTGCCAGCACTCATATCGTGGGCACTGAAGCTCTCTTT
-,few,TRBJ1-1,TRBV20-1,CSAGPSMNTEAFF,TGCAGTGCTGGACCTTCTATGAACACTGAAGCTTTCTTT
TRBD1,-,TRBJ2-5,TRBV10-2,CASSRGQGLSETQYF,TGCGCCAGCAGTCGGGGACAGGGGTTGTCGGAGACCCAGTACTTC
-,few,TRBJ2-3,TRBV18,CASSPGKGPTDTQYF,TGTGCCAGCTCACCGGGGAAGGGCCCCACAGATACGCAGTATTTT
-,-,TRBJ2-5,TRBV7-2,CASSPRSGNQETQYF,TGTGCCAGCAGCCCGAGGTCAGGGAACCAAGAGACCCAGTACTTC
-,-,TRBJ2-5,TRBV5-5,CASSSRVEQETQYF,TGTGCCAGCAGCTCCAGGGTGGAGCAAGAGACCCAGTACTTC
-,-,TRBJ1-4,TRBV6-5,CASSYSWTPVNEKLFF,TGTGCCAGCAGTTACTCTTGGACACCGGTTAATGAAAAACTGTTTTTT
-,few,TRBJ2-3,TRBV24-1,CATSGGYTDTQYF,TGTGCCACCAGTGGGGGATACACAGATACGCAGTATTTT
-,-,TRBJ1-5,TRBV12-3/TRBV12-4,CASGEGDQPQHF,TGTGCCAGCGGGGAAGGGGATCAGCCCCAGCATTTT
TRBD1,-,TRBJ1-4,TRBV20-1,CSARDSSRDRAEKLFF,TGCAGTGCTAGAGATTCGTCCCGGGACAGGGCTGAAAAACTGTTTTTT
TRBD1,few,TRBJ1-4,TRBV12-3/TRBV12-4,CASSHRTGREKLFF,TGTGCCAGCAGCCACCGGACAGGGCGGGAAAAACTGTTTTTT
-,few,TRBJ2-7,TRBV5-1,CASSLVAEGYEQYF,TGCGCAAGCAGCTTGGTTGCGGAGGGTTACGAGCAGTACTTC
TRBD1,-,TRBJ1-1,TRBV6-1,CASSPGTGGGGTEAFF,TGTGCCAGCAGTCCCGGGACAGGGGGAGGAGGGACTGAAGCTTTCTTT
TRBD2,few,TRBJ2-3,TRBV6-1,CASSTRNGLAGDTQYF,TGTGCCAGCAGTACCCGCAATGGACTAGCGGGCGATACGCAGTATTTT
TRBD2,-,TRBJ2-1,TRBV20-1,CSARGVAGFEQFF,TGCAGTGCTCGGGGGGTAGCGGGGTTTGAGCAGTTCTTC
TRBD1,few,TRBJ2-5,TRBV28,CASSFGQGAQETQYF,TGTGCCAGCAGTTTCGGACAGGGGGCTCAGGAGACCCAGTACTTC
-,-,TRBJ2-3,TRBV3-1,CASSQEAFPDTQYF,TGTGCCAGCAGCCAAGAAGCATTTCCAGATACGCAGTATTTT
-,-,TRBJ2-1,TRBV20-1,CSALPGRLNEQFF,TGCAGTGCTCTACCCGGCCGACTTAATGAGCAGTTCTTC
-,many,TRBJ2-5,TRBV6-2/TRBV6-3,CASGREETQYF,TGTGCCAGCGGACGAGAGGAGACCCAGTACTTC
TRBD2,few,TRBJ2-7,TRBV29-1,CSVSGLAGYYEQYF,TGCAGCGTTTCGGGACTAGCGGGCTACTACGAGCAGTACTTC
TRBD2,-,TRBJ2-1,TRBV20-1,CSATSGSSSNEQFF,TGCAGTGCCACTAGCGGGAGTTCAAGCAATGAGCAGTTCTTC
TRBD2,-,TRBJ2-1,TRBV5-1,CASTNQPGLADGALLNEQFF,TGCGCCAGCACCAACCAACCGGGACTAGCGGACGGAGCGCTGCTGAATGAGCAGTTCTTC
TRBD2,-,TRBJ2-3,TRBV20-1,CSALGLAGVRSTDTQYF,TGCAGTGCTCTGGGGCTAGCGGGAGTGCGGAGCACAGATACGCAGTATTTT
TRBD1,-,TRBJ1-6,TRBV15,CATSREGTDTNSPLHF,TGTGCCACCAGCAGAGAGGGGACAGATACCAATTCACCCCTCCACTTT
-,-,TRBJ2-7,TRBV20-1,CSASSGRNFYEQYF,TGCAGTGCTTCCTCGGGGAGGAACTTCTACGAGCAGTACTTC
TRBD2,few,TRBJ2-2,TRBV20-1,CSASLAVSTGELFF,TGCAGTGCGTCACTAGCGGTTAGCACCGGGGAGCTGTTTTTT
-,-,TRBJ2-4,TRBV11-2,CASSLLENIQYF,TGTGCCAGCAGCTTACTCGAAAACATTCAGTACTTC